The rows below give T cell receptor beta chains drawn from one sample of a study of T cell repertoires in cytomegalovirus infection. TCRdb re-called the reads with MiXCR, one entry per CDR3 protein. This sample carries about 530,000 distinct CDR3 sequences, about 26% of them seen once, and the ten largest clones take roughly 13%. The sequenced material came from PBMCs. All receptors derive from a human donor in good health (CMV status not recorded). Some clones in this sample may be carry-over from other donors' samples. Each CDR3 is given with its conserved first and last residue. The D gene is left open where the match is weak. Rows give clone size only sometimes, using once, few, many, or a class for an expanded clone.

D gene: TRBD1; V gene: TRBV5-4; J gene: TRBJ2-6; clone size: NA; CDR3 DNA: TGTGCCAGCAGCGGGGGACAGGGCGCCAGGGGGGGGGCCAACGTCCTGACTTTC; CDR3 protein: CASSGGQGARGGANVLTF
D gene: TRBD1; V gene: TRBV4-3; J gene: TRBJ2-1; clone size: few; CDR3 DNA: TGCGCCAGCAGCCAGTACCAAGGGGGCTCTTTCTACAATGAGCAGTTCTTC; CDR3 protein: CASSQYQGGSFYNEQFF
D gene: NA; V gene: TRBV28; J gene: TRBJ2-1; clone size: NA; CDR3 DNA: TGTGCCAGCAGTAGGGTGGGAAGGTTTGGCGATGAGCAGTTCTTC; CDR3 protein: CASSRVGRFGDEQFF
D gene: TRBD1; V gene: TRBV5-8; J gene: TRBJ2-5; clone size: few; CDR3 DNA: TGTGCCAGCAGCTACTCCGGGACAGGGCTCGGAGAGACCCAGTACTTC; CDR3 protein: CASSYSGTGLGETQYF
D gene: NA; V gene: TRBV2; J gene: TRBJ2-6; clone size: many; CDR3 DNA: TGTGCCAGCAGTGAAGGACTTCGCTCTGGGGCCAACGTCCTGACTTTC; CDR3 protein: CASSEGLRSGANVLTF
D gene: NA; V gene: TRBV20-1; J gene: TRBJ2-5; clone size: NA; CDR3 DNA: TGCAGTGCTAGAGTGACTGGGGGAGGAGAGACCCAGTACTTC; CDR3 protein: CSARVTGGGETQYF
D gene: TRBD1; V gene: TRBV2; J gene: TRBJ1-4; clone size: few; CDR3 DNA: TGTGCCAGCGACCGGGACAGGGGGAATGAAAAACTGTTTTTT; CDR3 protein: CASDRDRGNEKLFF
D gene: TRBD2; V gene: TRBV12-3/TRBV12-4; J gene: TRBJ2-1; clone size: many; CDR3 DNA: TGTGCCAGCAGTTCGACTAGCGACACCTACAATGAGCAGTTCTTC; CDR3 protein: CASSSTSDTYNEQFF
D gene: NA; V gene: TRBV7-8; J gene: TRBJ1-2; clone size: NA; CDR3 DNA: TGTGCCAGCAGCCCCCTCCTCGTGGGTAAAGGCTACACCTTC; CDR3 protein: CASSPLLVGKGYTF
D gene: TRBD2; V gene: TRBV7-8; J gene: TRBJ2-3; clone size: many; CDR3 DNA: TGTGCCAGCAGCTACCAACTAGCGGGGGCAGATACGCAGTATTTT; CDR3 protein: CASSYQLAGADTQYF
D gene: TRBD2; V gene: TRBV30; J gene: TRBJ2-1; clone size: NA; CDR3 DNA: TGTGCCTGGAGCTCTCTAGCGGGCTCGGGAGAGCAGTTCTTC; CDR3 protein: CAWSSLAGSGEQFF
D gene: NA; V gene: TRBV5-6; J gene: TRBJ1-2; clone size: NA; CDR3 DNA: TGTGCCAGCAGCCTGGGGAGATCGGATGGCTACACCTTC; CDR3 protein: CASSLGRSDGYTF
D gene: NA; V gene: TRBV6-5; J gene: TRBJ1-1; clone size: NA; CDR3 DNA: TGTGCCAGCAGTTACGGGGCGGCCGCCCTGGGCACTGAAGCTTTCTTT; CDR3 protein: CASSYGAAALGTEAFF
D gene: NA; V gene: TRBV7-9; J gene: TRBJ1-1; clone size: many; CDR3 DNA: TGTGCCAGCAGCTCACCAGAATGGGGGAACACTGAAGCTTTCTTT; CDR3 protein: CASSSPEWGNTEAFF
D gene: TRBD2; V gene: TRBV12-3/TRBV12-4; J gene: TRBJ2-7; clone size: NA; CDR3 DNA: TGTGCCAGCAGCTACGGGACTAGCGGGGGGGACGAGCAGTACTTC; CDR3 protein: CASSYGTSGGDEQYF
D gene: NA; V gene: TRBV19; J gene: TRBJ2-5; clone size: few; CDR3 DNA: TGTGCCAGTAGTGTTCAGGGCCGAGAGACCCAGTACTTC; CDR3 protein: CASSVQGRETQYF
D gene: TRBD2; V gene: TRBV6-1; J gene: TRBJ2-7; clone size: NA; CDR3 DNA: TGTGCCAGCAGTGAAGAACTAGCGGGGTCCTACGAGCAGTACTTC; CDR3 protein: CASSEELAGSYEQYF
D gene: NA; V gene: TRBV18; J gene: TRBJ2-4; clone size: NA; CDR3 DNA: TGTGCCAGCTCACCATTAGAATCCCCGGGGAACAACATTCAGTACTTC; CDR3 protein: CASSPLESPGNNIQYF
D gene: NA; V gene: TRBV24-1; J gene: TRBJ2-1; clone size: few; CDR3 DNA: TGTGCCACCAGTCTGACAGGTAGTTCCTACAATGAGCAGTTCTTC; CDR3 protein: CATSLTGSSYNEQFF
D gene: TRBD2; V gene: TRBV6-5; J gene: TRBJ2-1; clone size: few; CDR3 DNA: TGTGCCAGCAGATATAGCGGGAGAAACTACAATGAGCAGTTCTTC; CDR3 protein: CASRYSGRNYNEQFF
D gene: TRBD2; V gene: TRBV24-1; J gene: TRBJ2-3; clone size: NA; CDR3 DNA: TGTGCCACCAGTGATTTCCTCGCGGGGGGGTTAGGGACGCAGTATTTT; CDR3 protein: CATSDFLAGGLGTQYF
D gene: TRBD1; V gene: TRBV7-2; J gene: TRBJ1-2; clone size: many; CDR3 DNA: TGTGCCAGCAGTCGGACAGGCCAACATGGCTACACCTTC; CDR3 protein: CASSRTGQHGYTF